A single TCR beta chain is shown here with its context. Other DNA sequences from this sample encode an identical CDR3 as well. Profiling relied on immunoSEQ multiplex PCR, and the TCRdb table lists in-frame clones only, not all of them. The sample holds around 300,000 clones, about 91% seen once. This sample is part of a study of blood T cell repertoires in COVID-19. Background on the study: Acute-phase and convalescent COVID-19 samples originated in the United States, Italy and Spain. PBMCs, B-cell-depleted T cells, or T cells were the source of the cDNA or gDNA that made up the material.

This CDR3 is 13 amino acids long. Trimming shortened V by 3 bases and J by 2 bases, and 7 bases separated the two germline ends. Looked up from germline, CDR1 is SEHNR and CDR2 is FQNEAQ (reference sequence). Sequencing was done on a sample of peripheral blood. The source of this sequence is a woman in her thirties with COVID-19, enrolled during active disease. The V call is TRBV7-9, the J call TRBJ1-2; D is unclear. The CDR3 region has the DNA TGTGCCAGCAGCTTTGGCGGCAACTATGGCTACACCTTC. Translating gives CASSFGGNYGYTF.